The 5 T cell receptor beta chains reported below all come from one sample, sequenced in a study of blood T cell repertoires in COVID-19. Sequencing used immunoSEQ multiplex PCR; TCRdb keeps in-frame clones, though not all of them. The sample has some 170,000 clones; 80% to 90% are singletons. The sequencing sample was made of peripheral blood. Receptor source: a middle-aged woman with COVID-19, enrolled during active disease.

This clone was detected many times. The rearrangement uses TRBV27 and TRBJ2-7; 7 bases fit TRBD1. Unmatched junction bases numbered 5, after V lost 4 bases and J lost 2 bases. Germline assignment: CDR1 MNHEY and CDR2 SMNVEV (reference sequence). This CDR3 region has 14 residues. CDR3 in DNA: TGTGCCAGCAGTTCGCAACAGGGGCCCTACGAGCAGTACTTC. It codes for CASSSQQGPYEQYF.

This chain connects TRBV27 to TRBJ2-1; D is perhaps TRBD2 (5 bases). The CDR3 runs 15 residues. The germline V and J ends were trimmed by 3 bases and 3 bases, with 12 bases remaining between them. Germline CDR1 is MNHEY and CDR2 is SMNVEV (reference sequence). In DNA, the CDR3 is TGTGCCAGCAGTTTTAACGCGGGTGTCTACAATGAGCAGTTCTTC. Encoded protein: CASSFNAGVYNEQFF.

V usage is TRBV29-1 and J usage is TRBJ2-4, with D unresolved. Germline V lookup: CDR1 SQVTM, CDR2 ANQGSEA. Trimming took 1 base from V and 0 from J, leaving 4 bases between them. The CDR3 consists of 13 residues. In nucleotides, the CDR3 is TGCAGCGTTGAAGGTCTAGCCAAAAACATTCAGTACTTC. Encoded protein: CSVEGLAKNIQYF.

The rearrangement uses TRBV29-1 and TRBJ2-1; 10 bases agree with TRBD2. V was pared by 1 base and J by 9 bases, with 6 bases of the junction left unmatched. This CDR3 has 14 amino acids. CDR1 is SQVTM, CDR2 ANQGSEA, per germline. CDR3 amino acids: CSVEGGTSVLEQFF. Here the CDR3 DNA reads TGCAGCGTTGAAGGGGGGACTAGCGTCCTTGAGCAGTTCTTC.

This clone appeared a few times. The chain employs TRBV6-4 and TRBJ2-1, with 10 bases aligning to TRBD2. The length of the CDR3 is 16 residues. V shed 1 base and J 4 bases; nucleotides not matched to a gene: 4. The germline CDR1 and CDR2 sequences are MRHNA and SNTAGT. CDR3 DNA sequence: TGTGCCAGCAGTGACTTAGCGGGAGGAGGGTACAATGAGCAGTTCTTC. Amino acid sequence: CASSDLAGGGYNEQFF.